The 20 T cell receptor beta chains given below trace back to one sample, sequenced in a study of blood T cell repertoires in COVID-19. Clones were read by immunoSEQ multiplex PCR, and TCRdb kept only the in-frame ones, dropping some. This table holds 200,000 to 250,000 clones, around four fifths found once. The sample comprised peripheral blood. Receptors were obtained from a woman aged 80 or over with COVID-19, enrolled during active disease.

This chain connects TRBV10-3 to TRBJ1-2, with D possibly TRBD1 on 6 matching bases. The CDR3 totals 13 residues. Trimming pared 10 bases from V and 6 bases from J, leaving 18 bases between. Germline V gives CDR1 ENHRY, CDR2 SYGVKD. The CDR3 bases are TGTGCCACTGCGGGGGCAGGAGGAGATGGCTACACCTTC. Translated, it gives CATAGAGGDGYTF.

The rearrangement links TRBV7-9 to TRBJ1-5; 7 bases match TRBD1. This CDR3 spans 15 amino acids. Germline V gene data show CDR1 as SEHNR and CDR2 as FQNEAQ (reference sequence). Trimming at V came to 5 bases and at J to 5 bases, leaving 9 bases not matched to a gene. The DNA of the CDR3 is TGTGCCAGCAGCCCCCGACAGGGTGGAGATCAGCCCCAGCATTTT. This encodes CASSPRQGGDQPQHF.

This chain joins TRBV4-1 and TRBJ1-5; TRBD1 matches at 9 bases. This CDR3 has 15 residues. The V and J ends lost 1 base and 7 bases, in that order; junction bases with no gene match: 5. The germline V gene has CDR1 MGHRA and CDR2 YSYEKL. CDR3 in amino acids: CASSQGQGVYQPQHF. CDR3 bases: TGCGCCAGCAGCCAAGGACAGGGGGTATACCAGCCCCAGCATTTT.

This chain connects TRBV27 to TRBJ1-1, with a tentative D call TRBD1 (5 bases). The CDR3 sequence is 15 residues long. Germline CDR1 is MNHEY and CDR2 is SMNVEV (reference sequence). V lost 1 base to trimming and J lost 5 bases, with 14 bases between them. CDR3 sequence reads: CASSLLGGRGTEAFF. In DNA, the CDR3 is TGTGCCAGCAGTTTATTGGGGGGACGGGGAACTGAAGCTTTCTTT.

V gene TRBV6-1 combines with J gene TRBJ2-3; D gene unclear. The CDR3 loop spans 12 amino acids. V was cut by 3 bases and J by 13 bases, with 14 bases left in between. Looked up from germline, CDR1 is MNHNS and CDR2 is SASEGT. The CDR3 DNA is TGTGCCAGCAGTGATTTGGGCCGCTGGGAGTATTTT. This gives the protein CASSDLGRWEYF.

Notes on this clone: The junction and the germline gene differ at one end; a read error may be behind it. V and J are TRBV4-3 and TRBJ1-2; D not certain. This CDR3 is built from 13 residues. Germline V gene data show CDR1 as LGHNA and CDR2 as YSLEER. The CDR3 DNA reads as TGCGCCAGCAGCCAAGATCCCACCCTCAGGCTCTTCTTC. Its protein is CASSQDPTLRLFF.

V and J are TRBV28 and TRBJ1-6; D is unresolved. The germline V gene encodes CDR1 MDHEN and CDR2 SYDVKM. V was clipped by 5 bases and J by 14 bases, with 13 bases between them. CDR3 length: 12 amino acids. The CDR3 sequence: CASSPYEGSLHF. The CDR3 DNA reads TGTGCCAGCAGTCCTTACGAGGGTTCCCTCCACTTT.

This chain connects TRBV5-1 to TRBJ1-6; D perhaps matches TRBD1 (6 bases). The CDR3 is made up of 15 amino acids. Germline CDR1 is SGHRS and CDR2 is YFSETQ. Trimming removed 3 bases at V and 10 bases at J, with 17 bases between. The CDR3 loop reads CASSSRSGVMSPLHF. CDR3 DNA sequence: TGCGCCAGCAGCTCGCGGTCAGGGGTGATGTCACCCCTCCACTTT.

This sequence joins TRBV30 and TRBJ1-4, with D possibly being TRBD1 (6 bases). This CDR3 comprises 15 residues. V lost 3 bases and J lost 5, with 16 bases in between. CDR1 is GTSNPN and CDR2 is SVGIG in the germline V gene (reference sequence). This CDR3 is CAWRGRQASNEKLFF. In nucleotides, the CDR3 is TGTGCCTGGAGGGGAAGACAGGCCTCAAATGAAAAACTGTTTTTT.

This clone was observed once. The J gene is TRBJ1-1, the V gene TRBV23-1, with D unclear. TRBV23-1 carries the ORF label, with uncertain function. This CDR3 comprises 15 residues. V was pared by 0 bases and J by 2 bases, with 10 bases between. In DNA form, the CDR3 reads TGCGCCAGCAGTCAATCGGGAGGGCGCAACACTGAAGCTTTCTTT. It encodes CASSQSGGRNTEAFF.

This chain joins TRBV12-5 and TRBJ1-1; possible D gene TRBD1, 5 bases. Deletions cut 1 base from V and 10 bases from J, with 7 bases between. Germline V gene sequence: CDR1 LGHNT, CDR2 FRNRAP. The CDR3 covers 11 residues. CDR3 residues: CASGLGGAAFF. CDR3 nucleotide sequence: TGTGCTAGTGGTTTGGGCGGGGCAGCTTTCTTT.

In this sample, this clone turned up a few times. V gene TRBV2 combines with J gene TRBJ1-6, with D possibly matching TRBD1 (5 bases). Trimming stripped 10 bases from V and 11 bases from J, with 18 bases between. The CDR3 sequence is 13 residues long. Germline V gene data show CDR1 as SNHLY and CDR2 as FYNNEI. The CDR3 sequence is CATSDQGWTPLHF. In DNA, the CDR3 is TGTGCCACCTCCGACCAGGGATGGACACCCCTCCACTTT.

The rearrangement uses TRBV6-1 and TRBJ1-1, with D maybe TRBD1 (6 bases). The germline gives CDR1 MNHNS, CDR2 SASEGT. The CDR3 is 13 residues long. V gave up 5 bases and J gave up 1 base, with 8 bases separating them. The CDR3: CASSRTANTEAFF. The CDR3 DNA sequence: TGTGCCAGCAGTCGGACAGCGAACACTGAAGCTTTCTTT.

Ten or more counts support this clone. CDR3 region: CASSIPQAAGNTIYF. In DNA form, the CDR3 reads TGTGCCAGCAGCATACCACAGGCAGCTGGAAACACCATATATTTT. The chain carries TRBV7-8 and TRBJ1-3; tentative D call: TRBD1 (5 bases). V lost 5 bases to trimming and J lost 2 bases, with 13 bases between them. CDR3 length: 15 amino acids. CDR1 is SGHVS, CDR2 FQNEAQ, per germline.

The chain employs TRBV12-5 and TRBJ1-1; 7 positions match TRBD1. Germline assignment: CDR1 LGHNT and CDR2 FRNRAP. The V and J ends lost 6 bases and 7 bases, in that order; junction bases with no gene match: 5. The CDR3 covers 12 residues. CDR3 bases: TGTGCTAGTGGCCCTCGACAGGGTGAAGCTTTCTTT. It is translated as CASGPRQGEAFF.

With regard to this clone: The sample holds other DNA sequences that translate to the same CDR3. The V call is TRBV5-4, the J call TRBJ1-2; D is ambiguous. Trimming took 4 bases from V and 4 from J, leaving 8 bases between them. This CDR3 contains 12 residues. Germline CDR1 is SGHNT and CDR2 is YYREEE (reference sequence). This chain's CDR3 is CASSLDGYGYTF. CDR3 bases: TGTGCCAGCAGCCTGGACGGCTATGGCTACACCTTC. The full variable domain, rest sourced from reference TRBV5-4 and TRBJ1-2, is ETGVTQSPTHLIKTRGQQVTLRCSSQSGHNTVSWYQQALGQGPQFIFQYYREEENGRGNFPPRFSGLQFPNYSSELNVNALELDDSALYLCASSLDGYGYTFGSGTRLTVV.

The chain employs TRBV2 and TRBJ1-1; the D is unclear. This CDR3 comprises 13 residues. Germline V gene sequence: CDR1 SNHLY, CDR2 FYNNEI. The ends were cut back, 6 bases at V and 4 bases at J, with 12 bases in the middle. CDR3 DNA sequence: TGTGCCAGCAGGGCGGAGGCGGCCACTGAAGCTTTCTTT. Its translation is CASRAEAATEAFF.

This chain links TRBV28 with TRBJ2-2, with D possibly being TRBD2 (5 bases). The CDR3 totals 16 residues. Trimming left V 2 bases short and J 2 bases short, with 12 bases between. In germline, CDR1 is MDHEN, CDR2 SYDVKM. The CDR3 spells CASSLTGTSNTGELFF. Written as DNA, the CDR3 is TGTGCCAGCAGTTTAACGGGAACGTCAAACACCGGGGAGCTGTTTTTT.

This rearrangement joins TRBV6-5 to TRBJ2-1, with a tentative D call TRBD2 (6 bases). V gave up 0 bases and J gave up 4 bases, with 13 bases separating them. This CDR3 is 16 amino acids long. Germline-derived CDR1 and CDR2 are MNHEY and SVGAGI. Written as DNA, the CDR3 is TGTGCCAGCAGTTACTCCGCCGGGAGTGGGTACAATGAGCAGTTCTTC. Protein product: CASSYSAGSGYNEQFF.

In this sample, this clone turned up once. The chain carries TRBV6-6 and TRBJ1-4; 7 nucleotides match TRBD1. Germline trimming cut 7 bases from V and 0 bases from J; bases unmatched to any gene: 8. The CDR3 runs to 16 residues. Per germline, CDR1 MNHNY and CDR2 SVGAGI (reference sequence). CDR3 in amino acids: CASTTRQGSTNEKLFF. The DNA of the CDR3 is TGTGCCAGCACTACTAGACAGGGCTCAACTAATGAAAAACTGTTTTTT.